The 23 T cell receptor beta chains below come from one sample, sequenced in a study of shared clonotypes between healthy human individuals. The protocol was immunoSEQ multiplex PCR, while the TCRdb copy is restricted to in-frame clones and leaves out a portion. The table includes 1,500,000 or so clones, roughly 97% detected once. Sequencing was done on a sample of naive CD4+ T cells sorted from blood. Documented subset: CD45RA+ positively selected. These receptors all stem from a man aged 25-45 years in good health.

The chain is built from TRBV5-4 and TRBJ2-2; D is possibly TRBD1 (6 bases). With 1 base removed from V and 6 bases from J, the gap between germline ends came to 13 bases. CDR1 and CDR2 (germline): SGHNT, YYREEE (reference sequence). The CDR3 is 15 residues long. CDR3 in amino acids: CASSLRQGNAGELFF. DNA of the CDR3: TGTGCCAGCAGCTTGAGGCAGGGGAATGCCGGGGAGCTGTTTTTT.

The chain employs TRBV6-1 and TRBJ2-5; D is perhaps TRBD1 or TRBD2 (5 bases each). The length of the CDR3 is 14 residues. Trimming took 7 bases from V and 5 from J, leaving 17 bases between them. CDR1 and CDR2 from the germline V gene are MNHNS and SASEGT. The CDR3 sequence is CASTSEQGRETQYF. CDR3 DNA sequence: TGTGCCAGCACCTCTGAGCAGGGACGCGAGACCCAGTACTTC.

The chain has TRBV28 and TRBJ1-2, with 8 positions matching TRBD1. Germline lookup yields CDR1 MDHEN and CDR2 SYDVKM. The CDR3 length is 12 residues. The V and J ends lost 11 bases and 5 bases, in that order; junction bases with no gene match: 7. The CDR3 bases are TGTGCCGGAAACACAGGGGGTTATGGCTACACCTTC. Protein: CAGNTGGYGYTF.

Worth noting for this clone: Other DNA sequences of this sample code for an identical CDR3. The chain has TRBV10-2 and TRBJ2-2; TRBD2 matches 9 bases. Germline CDR1 WSHSY, CDR2 SAAADI. Unmatched junction bases numbered 4, after V lost 6 bases and J lost 5 bases. The CDR3 consists of 14 residues. CDR3 sequence reads: CASSGTSRTGELFF. CDR3 DNA sequence: TGCGCCAGCAGCGGGACTAGCAGGACCGGGGAGCTGTTTTTT.

The genes are TRBV21-1 and TRBJ1-1. TRBV21-1 is an annotated pseudogene. The CDR3 contains 14 residues. The CDR3 reads CARPTGIGSTEAFF. The CDR3 DNA reads TGTGCCAGACCTACAGGGATCGGGAGCACTGAAGCTTTCTTT.

With respect to this clone: Other DNA sequences from this sample encode an identical CDR3 as well. This chain links TRBV7-2 with TRBJ2-1; no clear D. CDR1 and CDR2 from the germline V gene are SGHTA and FQGNSA. V lost 3 bases to trimming and J lost 7 bases, with 4 bases between them. The length of the CDR3 is 11 residues. This chain's CDR3 is CASSFSNEQFF. The CDR3 DNA follows: TGTGCCAGCAGCTTTTCGAATGAGCAGTTCTTC.

The rearrangement joins TRBV28 to TRBJ2-5; tentative D call: TRBD1 (5 bases). The CDR3 is 14 amino acids. Looked up from germline, CDR1 is MDHEN and CDR2 is SYDVKM. Trimming removed 5 bases at V and 5 bases at J, with 15 bases between. The DNA for the CDR3 is TGTGCCAGCAGTCCTGGACACGACGGGGAGACCCAGTACTTC. This gives the protein CASSPGHDGETQYF.

The genes are TRBV2 and TRBJ1-2, with TRBD1 matching 9 bases. The junction had 1 base not matched to a gene; V was cut back by 2 bases and J by 6 bases. Germline lookup yields CDR1 SNHLY and CDR2 FYNNEI. The CDR3 loop spans 13 amino acids. For the CDR3, the DNA is TGTGCCAGCAGTGAACGGACAGGGGATGGCTACACCTTC. Protein sequence: CASSERTGDGYTF.

V gene TRBV28 combines with J gene TRBJ2-2; possible D gene TRBD2, 6 bases. The CDR3 extends over 13 amino acids. Trimming shortened V by 7 bases and J by 7 bases, and 13 bases separated the two germline ends. CDR1 is MDHEN, CDR2 SYDVKM, per germline. This chain's CDR3 is CASTMGGVGELFF. The CDR3 region has the DNA TGTGCCAGCACCATGGGAGGTGTCGGGGAGCTGTTTTTT.

The V gene is TRBV5-4, the J gene TRBJ1-1, with TRBD1 matching over 9 bases. The CDR3 consists of 15 residues. Trimming removed 5 bases from V and 0 bases from J; junction bases left unmatched: 5. Germline CDR1 and CDR2: SGHNT and YYREEE (reference sequence). The CDR3 nucleotides are TGTGCCAGCAGGAAGGACAGGGGAATGAACACTGAAGCTTTCTTT. Translation: CASRKDRGMNTEAFF. Full variable domain (remainder filled in from reference TRBV5-4 and TRBJ1-1): ETGVTQSPTHLIKTRGQQVTLRCSSQSGHNTVSWYQQALGQGPQFIFQYYREEENGRGNFPPRFSGLQFPNYSSELNVNALELDDSALYLCASRKDRGMNTEAFFGQGTRLTVV.

This clone appeared once. V and J are TRBV10-3 and TRBJ2-7; 7 bases match TRBD1. Per the germline V gene, CDR1 is ENHRY and CDR2 is SYGVKD. The CDR3 spans 13 residues. Trimming at V came to 8 bases and at J to 1 base, leaving 5 bases not matched to a gene. This chain's CDR3 is CAIGGQTSYEQYF. DNA for the CDR3: TGTGCCATCGGGGGACAGACTTCCTACGAGCAGTACTTC.

The chain combines TRBV18 with TRBJ2-1; D is undetermined. With 3 bases removed from V and 5 bases from J, the gap between germline ends came to 11 bases. The CDR3 is 14 amino acids. Germline V gene lookup returns CDR1 KGHSH and CDR2 LQKENI. The DNA of the CDR3 is TGTGCCAGCTCACCTAATGGGCTAAACAATGAGCAGTTCTTC. It encodes CASSPNGLNNEQFF.

J is TRBJ1-2 and V is TRBV11-2, with D hard to call. This CDR3 comprises 13 residues. Looked up from germline, CDR1 is SGHAT and CDR2 is FQNNGV. Trimming removed 5 bases at V and 9 bases at J, with 16 bases between. The DNA of the CDR3 is TGTGCCAGCAGCCCACCTCCGGTTCATCGCTACACCTTC. This sequence encodes CASSPPPVHRYTF.

This chain links TRBV6-5 with TRBJ2-7; D not resolved. Germline CDR1 MNHEY, CDR2 SVGAGI. V was cut by 2 bases and J by 6 bases, with 11 bases left in between. This CDR3 is built from 13 residues. In nucleotides, the CDR3 is TGTGCCAGCAGTTACCCTCCCACGGCCGAGCAGTACTTC. The encoded protein is CASSYPPTAEQYF.

The chain employs TRBV5-4 and TRBJ2-1, with 7 bases that match TRBD2. Germline CDR1 is SGHNT and CDR2 is YYREEE (reference sequence). This CDR3 spans 16 amino acids. V trimming: 4 bases; J trimming: 0 bases; junction bases outside the gene matches: 7. The CDR3 DNA reads TGTGCCAGCAGCCGTCCTAGCGGAAGCTCCTACAATGAGCAGTTCTTC. It yields the protein CASSRPSGSSYNEQFF.

In nucleotides, the CDR3 is TGTGCCATCAGTGAGTTCCGTGGACTAGCGGGCCAAGAGACCCAGTACTTC. It translates to CAISEFRGLAGQETQYF. The chain joins TRBV10-3 to TRBJ2-5; TRBD2 matches at 11 bases. Germline loops: CDR1 ENHRY, CDR2 SYGVKD. The CDR3 contains 17 residues. The V and J ends lost 1 base and 1 base, in that order; junction bases with no gene match: 5.

CDR3 loop: CASSGRGPYEQYF. In DNA form, the CDR3 reads TGCGCCAGCAGTGGCAGGGGACCCTACGAGCAGTACTTC. V and J are TRBV10-1 and TRBJ2-7; TRBD1 is a possible D gene (6 bases). The CDR3 is 13 amino acids. Trimming shortened V by 4 bases and J by 2 bases, and 9 bases separated the two germline ends. CDR1 WNHNN and CDR2 SYGVQD come from the germline V gene (reference sequence).

The gene calls are TRBV19 and TRBJ2-5, with D possibly being TRBD1 (5 bases). Per germline, CDR1 LNHDA and CDR2 SQIVND (reference sequence). CDR3 length equals 13 residues. Trimming removed 9 bases from V and 4 bases from J, with 15 bases in between. CDR3 DNA sequence: TGTGCCAGCCAAACAGGTCGTGGAGAGACCCAGTACTTC. It specifies CASQTGRGETQYF. The entire variable domain, with the rest obtained from reference TRBV19 and TRBJ2-5, is as follows: DGGITQSPKYLFRKEGQNVTLSCEQNLNHDAMYWYRQDPGQGLRLIYYSQIVNDFQKGDIAEGYSVSREKKESFPLTVTSAQKNPTAFYLCASQTGRGETQYFGPGTRLLVL.

The genes are TRBV25-1 and TRBJ2-3, with TRBD1 as a possible D gene (7 bases). The CDR3 spans 16 residues. Trimming took 7 bases from V and 6 from J, leaving 23 bases between them. Germline V gene lookup returns CDR1 MGHDK and CDR2 SYGVNS. The CDR3 spells CASTLQGQGGIDTQYF. Here the CDR3 DNA reads TGTGCCAGCACCCTACAAGGGCAGGGGGGAATCGATACGCAGTATTTT. Full variable domain (remainder filled in from reference TRBV25-1 and TRBJ2-3): EADIYQTPRYLVIGTGKKITLECSQTMGHDKMYWYQQDPGMELHLIHYSYGVNSTEKGDLSSESTVSRIRTEHFPLTLESARPSHTSQYLCASTLQGQGGIDTQYFGPGTRLTVL.

The chain joins TRBV7-9 to TRBJ1-1; no clear D gene. Trimming pared 3 bases from V and 0 bases from J, leaving 11 bases between. This CDR3 has 15 residues. Germline V gene data show CDR1 as SEHNR and CDR2 as FQNEAQ (reference sequence). This CDR3 is CASSFERLMNTEAFF. The DNA for the CDR3 is TGTGCCAGCAGCTTCGAACGGCTAATGAACACTGAAGCTTTCTTT.

The chain carries TRBV5-5 and TRBJ2-5; tentative D call: TRBD1 (5 bases). Germline values: CDR1 SGHKS, CDR2 YYEKEE (reference sequence). The CDR3 loop spans 12 amino acids. V lost 7 bases and J lost 3, with 10 bases in between. CDR3 sequence: CASDQGKETQYF. CDR3 DNA: TGTGCCAGCGACCAGGGTAAAGAGACCCAGTACTTC.

A single count supports this clone. The chain links TRBV6-1 to TRBJ2-1, with a possible D match to TRBD1 (5 bases). This CDR3 comprises 13 residues. Germline assignment: CDR1 MNHNS and CDR2 SASEGT. Trimming took 2 bases from V and 9 from J, leaving 11 bases between them. CDR3 nucleotide sequence: TGTGCCAGCAGTGAACAGGGCTCGGGTGAGCAGTTCTTC. It codes for CASSEQGSGEQFF.

V is TRBV28 and J is TRBJ1-2, with 8 positions matching TRBD1. This CDR3 is built from 15 residues. The V segment lost 4 bases and the J segment 4 bases; nucleotides outside the gene matches: 8. The V gene's germline CDR1 is MDHEN and CDR2 SYDVKM. The CDR3 nucleotides read TGTGCCAGCAGTTACACAGGACAGGGCGGCTATGGCTACACCTTC. Its protein product is CASSYTGQGGYGYTF.